This T cell receptor beta chain came from a study of blood T cell repertoires in COVID-19. The length of the CDR3 is 14 residues. The V gene lost 6 bases and the J gene lost 2 bases, with 14 bases spanning the gap. Method: immunoSEQ multiplex PCR; TCRdb's copy keeps in-frame clones and lacks some. The sample holds 150,000 to 200,000 clones, 93% seen once. The sample consisted of peripheral blood. The chain combines TRBV23-1 with TRBJ2-7, with a tentative D call TRBD2 (5 bases). TRBV23-1 is assigned to the ORF class and has an uncertain function. The sequence derives from a woman aged 60-70 years with COVID-19, enrolled during active disease. CDR3 sequence reads: CASSLRTGTYEQYF. The CDR3 DNA reads TGCGCCAGCAGCCTTCGGACGGGGACCTACGAGCAGTACTTC.